What follows are 23 T cell receptor beta chains derived from one specimen sequenced in a study of OX40 agonist ivuxolimab in advanced cancers. Clones were read by immunoSEQ multiplex PCR, and TCRdb kept only the in-frame ones, dropping some. The sample consists of 45,000 to 65,000 clones, approximately 90% of them appearing once. The material sequenced was CD4+ or CD8+ T cells sorted from blood, taken in a trial of the OX40 agonist ivuxolimab. These receptors all come from an adult with an advanced solid tumor such as melanoma, head and neck, liver or kidney cancer.

J is TRBJ2-7 and V is TRBV19; TRBD1 matches 9 bases. The germline V gene encodes CDR1 LNHDA and CDR2 SQIVND (reference sequence). J gave up 6 bases and V 3 bases, and 9 bases lay outside the gene matches. The CDR3 runs to 15 residues. In DNA, the CDR3 is TGTGCCAGTAGTATCACCGGGACAGGGACGGCCGAGCAGTACTTC. It is translated as CASSITGTGTAEQYF.

The chain is built from TRBV7-9 and TRBJ1-2; 9 bases are a match to TRBD1. CDR3 length: 15 residues. From germline, CDR1 is SEHNR and CDR2 FQNEAQ (reference sequence). V trimming: 5 bases; J trimming: 2 bases; junction bases outside the gene matches: 6. The CDR3 DNA sequence: TGTGCCAGCAGCCCTCCGGGACAGGGCAACTATGGCTACACCTTC. The encoded protein is CASSPPGQGNYGYTF.

The DNA of the CDR3 is TGTGCCAGCCAAGATGTGAGCTCCTACGAGCAGTACTTC. It translates to CASQDVSSYEQYF. The V gene is TRBV28, the J gene TRBJ2-7; D uncertain. V lost 8 bases and J lost 0, with 11 bases in between. Germline V lookup: CDR1 MDHEN, CDR2 SYDVKM. This CDR3 spans 13 amino acids.

This chain connects TRBV28 to TRBJ1-5, with TRBD1 matching 7 bases. The CDR3 spans 14 residues. The J segment lost 9 bases and the V segment lost 6 bases, leaving 11 bases of the junction unmatched. Germline V gene data show CDR1 as MDHEN and CDR2 as SYDVKM. CDR3 sequence reads: CASSRRQGSWPQHF. CDR3 nucleotides: TGTGCCAGCAGCCGTCGACAGGGTAGCTGGCCCCAGCATTTT.

The chain carries TRBV7-8 and TRBJ1-2, with TRBD1 as a possible D gene (5 bases). Trimming stripped 5 bases from V and 8 bases from J, with 21 bases between. The germline CDR1 and CDR2 sequences are SGHVS and FQNEAQ. The CDR3 has 15 residues. DNA of the CDR3: TGTGCCAGCAGCCCCGGGACTGTAGAAGTGTGGGGCTACACCTTC. Residues: CASSPGTVEVWGYTF.

V and J are TRBV9 and TRBJ2-3, with 12 bases identical to TRBD2. This CDR3 contains 18 residues. Germline lookup yields CDR1 SGDLS and CDR2 YYNGEE. The V gene end was trimmed by 0 bases and the J gene end by 3 bases; junction bases not matched to a gene: 8. DNA for the CDR3: TGTGCCAGCAGCGTAGAGTGGGGGACTAGCGGGTCTACAGATACGCAGTATTTT. Its protein product is CASSVEWGTSGSTDTQYF.

The chain couples TRBV11-3 to TRBJ2-1; 7 bases fit TRBD1. V lost 5 bases and J lost 5; bases outside the gene matches: 9. Per the germline V gene, CDR1 is SGHNT and CDR2 is YENEEA. This CDR3 region has 15 residues. The CDR3 here is CASSPTTGVHNEQFF. In DNA form, the CDR3 reads TGTGCCAGCAGCCCGACTACAGGGGTGCACAATGAGCAGTTCTTC.

The chain carries TRBV9 and TRBJ2-5; 11 bases are shared with TRBD2. From germline, CDR1 is SGDLS and CDR2 YYNGEE. The CDR3 extends over 16 amino acids. J lost 5 bases, V lost 3 bases, and 9 bases had no gene match. The CDR3 nucleotides read TGTGCCAGCAGCGGGATTAGCGGGGGGGCCATCGAGACCCAGTACTTC. Translating it yields CASSGISGGAIETQYF.

This clone was observed a single time. This sequence joins TRBV4-3 and TRBJ1-2; possible D gene TRBD1, 5 bases. This CDR3 comprises 14 residues. Trimming pared 0 bases from V and 6 bases from J, leaving 11 bases between. Germline V gene lookup returns CDR1 LGHNA and CDR2 YSLEER. The CDR3 DNA sequence: TGCGCCAGCAGCCAAGATCTGGACAACAATGGCTACACCTTC. Translation gives CASSQDLDNNGYTF.

This chain uses TRBV27 with TRBJ2-1, with D perhaps given as TRBD1 or TRBD2 (6 bases each). Trimming took 3 bases from V and 7 from J, leaving 19 bases between them. Germline loops: CDR1 MNHEY, CDR2 SMNVEV (reference sequence). CDR3 size: 16 residues. The CDR3 spells CASSLIPLAQGNEQFF. In DNA form, the CDR3 reads TGTGCCAGCAGTTTGATCCCACTAGCCCAGGGGAATGAGCAGTTCTTC.

CDR3 region: CASSSPRYEQYF. As DNA, the CDR3 is TGTGCCAGCAGCTCACCAAGGTACGAGCAGTACTTC. The chain employs TRBV7-9 and TRBJ2-7, with D hard to call. This CDR3 contains 12 residues. V was cut by 4 bases and J by 4 bases, with 8 bases left in between. Germline assignment: CDR1 SEHNR and CDR2 FQNEAQ (reference sequence).

The chain has TRBV5-1 and TRBJ1-2; TRBD1 is a possible D gene (5 bases). CDR1 and CDR2 (germline): SGHRS, YFSETQ. V gave up 0 bases and J gave up 0 bases, with 9 bases separating them. The CDR3 is 15 residues long. CDR3 in amino acids: CASSLGGGANYGYTF. The CDR3 DNA sequence: TGCGCCAGCAGCTTGGGCGGGGGAGCTAACTATGGCTACACCTTC.

CDR3 amino acids: CASSSGTGLNTIYF. CDR3 DNA: TGTGCCAGCAGCTCCGGGACAGGGCTAAACACCATATATTTT. The V gene is TRBV7-9, the J gene TRBJ1-3; 9 bases are shared with TRBD1. The V and J ends lost 4 bases and 6 bases, in that order; junction bases with no gene match: 4. The CDR3 loop spans 14 amino acids. CDR1 SEHNR and CDR2 FQNEAQ come from the germline V gene (reference sequence).

The V call is TRBV13, the J call TRBJ1-3, with TRBD1 matching over 7 bases. J lost 5 bases, V lost 1 base, and 17 bases had no gene match. The V gene's germline CDR1 is PRHDT and CDR2 FYEKMQ (reference sequence). The CDR3 is 19 amino acids. This chain's CDR3 is CASSLDFPVEQGKRNTIYF. The CDR3 DNA is TGTGCCAGCAGCTTAGATTTTCCGGTTGAACAGGGGAAGAGAAACACCATATATTTT.

The rearrangement links TRBV28 to TRBJ2-7, with 8 bases matching TRBD2. The CDR3 spans 17 residues. With 5 bases clipped from V and 3 bases from J, the junction kept 15 bases outside the gene matches. Germline values: CDR1 MDHEN, CDR2 SYDVKM. The CDR3 loop reads CASSPPSYGLAGYEQYF. CDR3 nucleotides: TGTGCCAGCAGTCCCCCTTCTTACGGACTAGCAGGCTACGAGCAGTACTTC.

The rearrangement links TRBV4-3 to TRBJ1-2; 7 bases fit TRBD1. The CDR3 contains 15 residues. Trimming took 2 bases from V and 7 from J; bases not matched to a gene: 10. The germline V gene encodes CDR1 LGHNA and CDR2 YSLEER. The DNA of the CDR3 is TGCGCCAGCAGCCAAATATCCGACAGGGCGGTTGGCTACACCTTC. Amino acid sequence: CASSQISDRAVGYTF.

This clone rates as medium-sized. The V call is TRBV5-4, the J call TRBJ2-3; D might be TRBD1 or TRBD2, each matching 6 bases. V lost 7 bases and J 2 bases, leaving 11 bases between the germline ends. This CDR3 spans 13 amino acids. Per the germline V gene, CDR1 is SGHNT and CDR2 is YYREEE (reference sequence). CDR3 amino acids: CASPGEATDTQYF. CDR3 bases: TGTGCCAGCCCAGGGGAGGCCACAGATACGCAGTATTTT.

J is TRBJ2-1 and V is TRBV5-1; 11 bases are a match to TRBD2. CDR1 is SGHRS, CDR2 YFSETQ, per germline. The trim removed 3 bases at V and 7 bases at J, leaving 12 bases unmatched. CDR3 length: 17 amino acids. CDR3 coding DNA: TGCGCCAGCAGCTGGAACTTAGCGGGAGGGCCCGTGAATGAGCAGTTCTTC. Its protein is CASSWNLAGGPVNEQFF.

The chain employs TRBV27 and TRBJ2-5; 8 bases fit TRBD1. Germline lookup yields CDR1 MNHEY and CDR2 SMNVEV (reference sequence). With 2 bases clipped from V and 0 bases from J, the junction kept 2 bases outside the gene matches. The CDR3 runs 15 residues. The CDR3 here is CASSLGDRYQETQYF. The CDR3 DNA reads as TGTGCCAGCAGTTTAGGGGACAGGTACCAAGAGACCCAGTACTTC.

The chain has TRBV7-9 and TRBJ2-3; D tentatively reads TRBD1 or TRBD2 (5 bases each). The CDR3 consists of 15 residues. The V gene's germline CDR1 is SEHNR and CDR2 FQNEAQ (reference sequence). Trimming removed 5 bases from V and 1 base from J, with 13 bases in between. CDR3 amino acids: CASSRGTSGTDTQYF. CDR3 coding DNA: TGTGCCAGCAGCCGAGGGACCAGTGGCACAGATACGCAGTATTTT.

In this sample, this clone turned up once. The chain combines TRBV6-5 with TRBJ2-6; D remains unclear. V was shortened by 0 bases and J by 3 bases, with 6 bases between the two germline ends. Germline V gene data show CDR1 as MNHEY and CDR2 as SVGAGI. This CDR3 has 15 amino acids. The CDR3 nucleotides read TGTGCCAGCAGTTACTCGCTCGGTGGGGCCAACGTCCTGACTTTC. The encoded protein is CASSYSLGGANVLTF.

V gene TRBV12-5 combines with J gene TRBJ1-5, with D unclear. Per germline, CDR1 LGHNT and CDR2 FRNRAP. The V end lost 6 bases, the J end lost 9 bases, and 9 bases lay between the germline ends. The CDR3 totals 11 residues. CDR3 coding DNA: TGTGCTAGTGGAGACCGGGTGCCCCAGCATTTT. As protein: CASGDRVPQHF.

In its sample, this clone was seen once. The chain employs TRBV30 and TRBJ2-7; D not certain. The germline V gene encodes CDR1 GTSNPN and CDR2 SVGIG (reference sequence). The CDR3 is 13 residues long. Trimming shortened V by 5 bases and J by 3 bases, and 14 bases separated the two germline ends. CDR3 nucleotide sequence: TGTGCCTGGCGGTTCGACGCAAGCTACGAGCAGTACTTC. Encoded protein: CAWRFDASYEQYF.